This T cell receptor (beta chain) came from a study of memory CD4+ T cells and cytomegalovirus serostatus (dated by TCRdb to between 2018 and 2020). Background for the entire study: The cohort comprised 33 healthy Belgian adults, 9 CMV seropositive and about 24 CMV seronegative. To replicate a published TCR-based CMV serostatus classifier, the study sequenced CD4+ memory TCRbeta repertoires from a Belgian cohort whose cytomegalovirus serostatus was known. General conclusions and limits of the study: CMV serostatus prediction reached a median bootstrapped AUC of 0.95 with the original framework and 0.91 with a US-trained random forest. Only CD4+CD45RO+ memory cells were sequenced, in contrast to the original study, which included naive and memory CD4+ and CD8+ populations. The original-framework classifier achieved a median bootstrapped AUC of approximately 0.94 with a 95% CI of 0.76-1.00 on the Belgian cohort. Results were interpreted as suggesting that the CMV-associated TCR signature is largely present in the CD4+ memory repertoire. Of over 150 previously reported CMV-associated TCRbeta sequences, approximately 64 appeared in the CD4+ memory repertoires, each in one to five individuals.

Trimming takes 4 bases from V and 7 bases from J, and the germline ends sit 22 bases apart. The CDR3 contains 16 residues, cysteine and phenylalanine counted. CDR3 DNA is the only sequence kept; it has 48 bases, read in frame from the first base. CDR1 and CDR2 are read off the germline V gene (reference sequence) as MNHEY and SMNVEV. With respect to this clone: Its antigen is currently not known. Base qualities are not provided; no much larger clone lies one nucleotide away.

A FACSAria II was used to sort memory CD4+ T cells, defined as single viable CD3+CD4+CD8-CD45RO+ cells. CMV serostatus was determined with a Roche Elecsys assay detecting serum IgG against CMV pp150, pp28, p38 and p52. After thawing, total CD4+ T cells were enriched by positive selection with CD4 magnetic microbeads. The samples came from a separate study whose specific focus was interrogating the CD4+ T cell memory repertoire. Peripheral blood mononuclear cells were isolated and cryopreserved according to standard operating procedures, and serum was kept at -80 degrees C. CD3-PerCP (BW264/56), CD4-APC (RPA-T4), CD45RO-PE (UCHT1) and CD8-Pacific Orange (3B5) antibodies were used for staining, and non-viable cells were excluded with Sytox blue. The Quick-DNA Microprep Kit was used to extract genomic DNA from the sorted cells. Amplification of TCRbeta DNA was done with the immunoSEQ hsTCRbeta kit, following the protocol from the manufacturer. TCRbeta libraries were sequenced on an Illumina MiSeq instrument. The published analysis was carried out like this. Once out-of-frame sequences had been removed, approximately 2,000,000 distinct TCRbeta sequences were left, which works out to an average of around 70,000 per individual. Each individual was scored according to the count of fewer than 200 previously reported CMV-associated TCRbeta sequences and the total productive distinct TCRbeta count. A beta-binomial model was reimplemented in Python, and scikit-learn random forests with default parameters were trained on data from the US cohort. On the Belgian cohort, classifier performance was reported as the median AUC, along with percentile confidence intervals, across 10,000 bootstrap iterations. TCRdb limited this immuneACCESS table to in-frame rearrangements with V and J called. A share of clones is missing; checked studies link under half to unresolved V genes, and the rest is unexplained. V, J and clone size are those of that table, while D and trimming were read from the DNA. The sample table records around 50,000 clones; approximately 78% of these occur just once. The leading ten clones occupy around 0.67% of the sample.

The chain employs TRBV27 and TRBJ2-5, and TRBD1 may be the D gene, going by 5 matching bases. The specimen sequenced was memory CD4+ T cells from blood. This receptor was identified in an adult in good health and CMV-seronegative. The CDR3 protein is CASSSRERVSGWTQYF. At the DNA level, the sequence is TGTGCCAGCAGTTCCAGAGAGCGCGTGTCAGGGTGGACCCAGTACTTC.